This is a list of T cell receptor beta chains from one sample in a study of cytomegalovirus exposure and HLA in healthy donors. TCRdb's table, derived via immunoSEQ multiplex PCR, lists solely in-frame clones and lacks some. The sample lists about 110,000 clones; about two thirds were seen once. Material: PBMCs. Every receptor here comes from a woman aged 70 to 79 in good health and CMV-seropositive. Both conserved end residues are part of each CDR3. A D gene is named only where the DNA matches it firmly. Clone size is given for some rows only: seen once, a few or many times, or a class if the clone is expanded.

TRBV29-1	.	.	TRBJ1-3	CSAYGEGSGNTIYF	TGCAGCGCCTACGGCGAGGGCTCTGGAAACACCATATATTTT
TRBV7-9	.	TRBD2	TRBJ2-1	CASSLGPGGNEQFF	TGTGCCAGCAGCTTAGGTCCGGGAGGGAATGAGCAGTTCTTC
TRBV7-2	.	.	TRBJ2-2	CAGGQTNTGELFF	TGTGCAGGAGGCCAGACGAACACCGGGGAGCTGTTTTTT
TRBV4-2	.	TRBD2	TRBJ2-7	CASSQEPSGGMYEQYF	TGTGCCAGCAGCCAAGAGCCTAGCGGGGGGATGTACGAGCAGTACTTC
TRBV9	few	.	TRBJ1-1	CASSVGLGGTEAFF	TGTGCCAGCAGCGTAGGACTGGGGGGCACTGAAGCTTTCTTT
TRBV5-1	.	TRBD1	TRBJ1-1	CASSLGGTGRNTEAFF	TGCGCCAGCAGCTTGGGCGGGACAGGGAGGAACACTGAAGCTTTCTTT
TRBV18	.	.	TRBJ1-1	CASSDGRNTEAFF	TGTGCCAGCTCTGACGGGAGGAACACTGAAGCTTTCTTT
TRBV4-1	once	TRBD1	TRBJ1-2	CASSQDSRDRGNVGYGYTF	TGCGCCAGCAGCCAAGATTCCCGGGACAGGGGGAATGTAGGCTATGGCTACACCTTC
TRBV29-1	.	TRBD1	TRBJ2-3	CSVYGQGDRDTQYF	TGCAGCGTCTATGGGCAGGGGGATAGAGATACGCAGTATTTT
TRBV7-2	.	.	TRBJ2-3	CASSSLSDTQYF	TGTGCCAGCAGCTCCTTGTCGGATACGCAGTATTTT
TRBV6-1	.	.	TRBJ1-5	CASSPVSSNQPQHF	TGTGCCAGCAGTCCCGTCTCTAGCAATCAGCCCCAGCATTTT
TRBV30	.	TRBD1	TRBJ2-5	CAWRRHWDRGGCVIETQYF	TGTGCCTGGAGACGCCATTGGGACAGGGGTGGGTGTGTGATAGAGACCCAGTACTTC
TRBV10-3	.	TRBD1	TRBJ2-7	CAISADRVGSYEQYF	TGTGCCATCAGTGCGGACAGGGTTGGCTCCTACGAGCAGTACTTC
TRBV27	.	.	TRBJ1-2	CASSLNWQYYGYTF	TGTGCCAGCAGTTTAAATTGGCAGTACTATGGCTACACCTTC
TRBV20-1	.	TRBD2	TRBJ2-3	CSAMGGEPQYF	TGCAGTGCTATGGGGGGGGAGCCGCAGTATTTT
TRBV7-8	.	.	TRBJ1-2	CASSFQDYGYTF	TGTGCCAGCAGCTTCCAGGACTATGGCTACACCTTC
TRBV5-1	.	TRBD2	TRBJ2-1	CASSSGGGTYNEQFF	TGCGCCAGCAGCTCCGGCGGGGGGACCTACAATGAGCAGTTCTTC
TRBV21-1	.	.	TRBJ1-2	CASSQRTALNTNYGYTF	TGTGCCAGCAGCCAACGGACAGCACTTAACACTAACTATGGCTACACCTTC
TRBV7-9	.	TRBD1	TRBJ2-7	CASTPGTGTYEQYF	TGTGCCAGCACACCCGGGACAGGAACCTACGAGCAGTACTTC
TRBV6-5	.	TRBD2	TRBJ2-3	CASSRTSGGPTQYF	TGTGCCAGCAGCAGGACTAGCGGGGGGCCTACGCAGTATTTT
TRBV5-1	.	.	TRBJ2-5	CASSSDGVLETQYF	TGCGCCAGCAGCTCTGACGGAGTCCTAGAGACCCAGTACTTC
TRBV2	.	TRBD2	TRBJ2-2	CASSDLAGTGELFF	TGTGCCAGCAGCGACCTAGCGGGCACCGGGGAGCTGTTTTTT
TRBV18	.	.	TRBJ2-3	CASSPAGASTDTQYF	TGTGCCAGCTCACCGGCTGGTGCTAGCACAGATACGCAGTATTTT
TRBV7-9	.	.	TRBJ2-3	CASSGGTDTQYF	TGTGCCAGCAGCGGCGGGACAGATACGCAGTATTTT